Listed below are T cell receptor beta chains from one sample, sequenced in a study of Tregs in tolerant kidney transplant recipients. Profiled with immunoSEQ multiplex PCR; TCRdb holds only in-frame clones, not every one. This table holds 55,000 to 70,000 clones, approximately 85% found once. The sample in question was Tregs from blood, obtained before the transplant. The receptors here all came from a human donor who received a combined kidney and bone marrow transplant. Each CDR3 is given without its conserved first and last residue.

cdr3_aa: ASSVVGRSTDTQY
v_call: TRBV9
j_call: TRBJ2-3

cdr3_aa: ATVDPGRNTEAF
v_call: TRBV6-5
j_call: TRBJ1-1

cdr3_aa: ASSGTSTGELF
v_call: TRBV10-1
j_call: TRBJ2-2

cdr3_aa: ASSHESGASTDTQY
v_call: TRBV28
j_call: TRBJ2-3

cdr3_aa: SVGEDRGYGYT
v_call: TRBV29-1
j_call: TRBJ1-2

cdr3_aa: ASSYALYNEQF
v_call: TRBV7-2
j_call: TRBJ2-1

cdr3_aa: ASSPPTVHREQY
v_call: TRBV18
j_call: TRBJ2-5

cdr3_aa: ASSSMGQGLLSNTGELF
v_call: TRBV13
j_call: TRBJ2-2

cdr3_aa: ASRSRGANTEAF
v_call: TRBV5-1
j_call: TRBJ1-1

cdr3_aa: ASSSLTSGPSNTGELF
v_call: TRBV5-1
j_call: TRBJ2-2

cdr3_aa: ATSRTRQNQETQY
v_call: TRBV15
j_call: TRBJ2-5

cdr3_aa: ATSSGFSSYNEQF
v_call: TRBV15
j_call: TRBJ2-1

cdr3_aa: ASSLAVLIGTTTDTQY
v_call: TRBV5-1
j_call: TRBJ2-3